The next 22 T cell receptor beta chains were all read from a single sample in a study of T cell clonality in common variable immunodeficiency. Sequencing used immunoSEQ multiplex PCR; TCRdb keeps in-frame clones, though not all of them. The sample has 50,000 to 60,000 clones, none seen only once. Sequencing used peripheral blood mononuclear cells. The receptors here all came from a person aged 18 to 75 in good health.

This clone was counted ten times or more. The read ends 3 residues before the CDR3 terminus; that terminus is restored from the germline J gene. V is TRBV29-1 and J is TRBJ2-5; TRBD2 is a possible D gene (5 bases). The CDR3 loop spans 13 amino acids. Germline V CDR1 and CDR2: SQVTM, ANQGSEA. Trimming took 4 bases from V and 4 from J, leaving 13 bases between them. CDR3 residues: CSVGAGGIETQYF. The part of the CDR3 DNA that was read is TGCAGCGTTGGTGCAGGAGGAATAGAGACC.

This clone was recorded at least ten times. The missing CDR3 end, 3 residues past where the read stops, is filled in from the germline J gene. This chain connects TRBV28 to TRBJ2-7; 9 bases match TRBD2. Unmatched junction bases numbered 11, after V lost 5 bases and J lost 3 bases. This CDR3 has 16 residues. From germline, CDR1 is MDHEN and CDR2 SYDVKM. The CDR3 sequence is CASSPTLAGPFYEQYF. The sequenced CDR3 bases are TGTGCCAGCAGTCCGACTCTAGCGGGACCTTTCTACGAG.

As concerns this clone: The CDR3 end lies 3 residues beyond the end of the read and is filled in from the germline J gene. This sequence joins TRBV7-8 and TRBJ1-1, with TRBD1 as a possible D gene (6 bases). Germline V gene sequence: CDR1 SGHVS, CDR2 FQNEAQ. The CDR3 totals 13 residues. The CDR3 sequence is CASTMDRGGRAFF. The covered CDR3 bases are TGTGCCAGCACCATGGACAGAGGCGGGCGG.

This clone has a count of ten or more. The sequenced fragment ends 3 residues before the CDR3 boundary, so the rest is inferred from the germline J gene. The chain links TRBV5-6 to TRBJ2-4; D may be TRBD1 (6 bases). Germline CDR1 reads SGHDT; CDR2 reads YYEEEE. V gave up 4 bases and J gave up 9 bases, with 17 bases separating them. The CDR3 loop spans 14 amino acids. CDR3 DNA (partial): TGTGCCAGCAGCACCTTGACAGGAATGTCCATT. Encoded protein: CASSTLTGMSI. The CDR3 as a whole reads CASSTLTGMSIQYF. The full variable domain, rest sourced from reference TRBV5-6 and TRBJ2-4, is DAGVTQSPTHLIKTRGQQVTLRCSPKSGHDTVSWYQQALGQGPQFIFQYYEEEERQRGNFPDRFSGHQFPNYSSELNVNALLLGDSALYLCASSTLTGMSIQYFGAGTRLSVL.

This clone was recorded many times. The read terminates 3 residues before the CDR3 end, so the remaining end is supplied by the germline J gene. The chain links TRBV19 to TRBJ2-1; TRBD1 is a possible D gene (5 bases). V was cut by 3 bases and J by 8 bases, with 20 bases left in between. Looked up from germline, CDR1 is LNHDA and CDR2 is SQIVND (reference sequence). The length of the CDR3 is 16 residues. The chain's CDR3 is CASSMAQGHRDDEQFF. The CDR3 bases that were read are TGTGCCAGTAGTATGGCCCAGGGTCATCGAGACGATGAG. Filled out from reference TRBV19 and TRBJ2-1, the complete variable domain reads DGGITQSPKYLFRKEGQNVTLSCEQNLNHDAMYWYRQDPGQGLRLIYYSQIVNDFQKGDIAEGYSVSREKKESFPLTVTSAQKNPTAFYLCASSMAQGHRDDEQFFGPGTRLTVL.

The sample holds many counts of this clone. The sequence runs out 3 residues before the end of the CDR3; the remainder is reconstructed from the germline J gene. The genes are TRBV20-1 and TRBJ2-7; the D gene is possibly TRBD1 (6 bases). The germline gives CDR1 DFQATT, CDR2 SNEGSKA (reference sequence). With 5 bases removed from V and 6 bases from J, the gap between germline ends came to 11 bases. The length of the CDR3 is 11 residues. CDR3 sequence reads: CSAGTGFEQYF. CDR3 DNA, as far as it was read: TGCAGTGCTGGAACAGGGTTCGAG.

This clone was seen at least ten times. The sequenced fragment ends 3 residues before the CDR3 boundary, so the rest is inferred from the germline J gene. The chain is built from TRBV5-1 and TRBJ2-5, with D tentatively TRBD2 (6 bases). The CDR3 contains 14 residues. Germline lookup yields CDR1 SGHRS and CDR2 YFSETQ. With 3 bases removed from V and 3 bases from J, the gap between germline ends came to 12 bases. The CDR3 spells CASSSLGGEETQYF. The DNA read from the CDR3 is TGCGCCAGCAGCTCGCTCGGCGGGGAAGAGACC. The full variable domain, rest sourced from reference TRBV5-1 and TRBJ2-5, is KAGVTQTPRYLIKTRGQQVTLSCSPISGHRSVSWYQQTPGQGLQFLFEYFSETQRNKGNFPGRFSGRQFSNSRSEMNVSTLELGDSALYLCASSSLGGEETQYFGPGTRLLVL.

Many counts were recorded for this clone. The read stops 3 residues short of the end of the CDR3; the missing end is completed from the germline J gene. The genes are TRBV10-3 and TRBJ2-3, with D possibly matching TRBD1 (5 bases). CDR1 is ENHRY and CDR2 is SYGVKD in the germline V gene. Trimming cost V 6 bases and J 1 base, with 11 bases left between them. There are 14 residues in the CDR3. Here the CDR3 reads CAISGTGGTDTQYF. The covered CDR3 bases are TGTGCCATCAGCGGTACAGGAGGCACAGATACG.

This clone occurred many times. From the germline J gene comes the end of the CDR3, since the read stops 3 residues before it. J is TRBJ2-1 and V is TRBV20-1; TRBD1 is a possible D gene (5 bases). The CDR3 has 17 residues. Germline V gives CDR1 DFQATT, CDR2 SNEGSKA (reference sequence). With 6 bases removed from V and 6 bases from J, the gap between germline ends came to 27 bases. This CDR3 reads CSATPLQRHSTGNEQFF. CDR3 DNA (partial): TGCAGTGCCACCCCTCTTCAAAGACACTCAACAGGCAATGAG.

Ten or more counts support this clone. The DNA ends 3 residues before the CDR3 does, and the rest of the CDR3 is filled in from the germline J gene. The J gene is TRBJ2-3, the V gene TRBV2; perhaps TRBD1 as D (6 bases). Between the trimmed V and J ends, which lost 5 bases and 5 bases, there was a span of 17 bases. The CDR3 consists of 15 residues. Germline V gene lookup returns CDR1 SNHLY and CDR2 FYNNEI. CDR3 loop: CASSSPGTFIDTQYF. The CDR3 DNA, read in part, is TGTGCCAGCAGTTCCCCCGGGACATTCATAGATACG.

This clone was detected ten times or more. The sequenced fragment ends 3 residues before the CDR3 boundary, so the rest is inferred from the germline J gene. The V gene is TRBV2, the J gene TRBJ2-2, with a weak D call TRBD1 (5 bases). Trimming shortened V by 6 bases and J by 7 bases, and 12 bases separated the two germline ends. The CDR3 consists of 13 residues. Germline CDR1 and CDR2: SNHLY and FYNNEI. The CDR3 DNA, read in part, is TGTGCCAGCAGCAGGGCCGGGTTCGGGGAG. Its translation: CASSRAGFGE. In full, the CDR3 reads CASSRAGFGELFF.

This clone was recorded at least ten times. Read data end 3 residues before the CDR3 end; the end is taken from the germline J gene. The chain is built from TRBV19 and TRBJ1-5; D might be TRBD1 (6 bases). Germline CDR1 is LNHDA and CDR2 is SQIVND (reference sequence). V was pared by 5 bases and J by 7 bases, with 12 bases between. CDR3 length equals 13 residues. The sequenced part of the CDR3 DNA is TGTGCCAGTAGTGGCCAAGGGGGACAGCCC. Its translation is CASSGQGGQP. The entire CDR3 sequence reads CASSGQGGQPQHF.

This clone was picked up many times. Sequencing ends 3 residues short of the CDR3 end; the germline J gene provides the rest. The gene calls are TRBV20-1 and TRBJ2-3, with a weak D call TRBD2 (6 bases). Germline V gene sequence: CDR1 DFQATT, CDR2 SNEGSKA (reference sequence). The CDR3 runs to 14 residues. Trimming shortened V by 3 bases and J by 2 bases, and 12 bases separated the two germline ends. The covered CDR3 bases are TGCAGTGCTAGCCGGGACTCCTACACAGATACG. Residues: CSASRDSYTDT. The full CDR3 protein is CSASRDSYTDTQYF.

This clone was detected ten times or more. This CDR3 reads CSARDWRQGFETQYF. The CDR3 bases that were read are TGCAGTGCTAGAGATTGGAGACAAGGGTTTGAGACC. The genes are TRBV20-1 and TRBJ2-5; D gene ambiguous. The read terminates 3 residues ahead of where the CDR3 ends, so the germline J gene completes it. Trimming left V 0 bases short and J 5 bases short, with 16 bases between. CDR1 is DFQATT and CDR2 is SNEGSKA in the germline V gene (reference sequence). The CDR3 has 15 amino acids.

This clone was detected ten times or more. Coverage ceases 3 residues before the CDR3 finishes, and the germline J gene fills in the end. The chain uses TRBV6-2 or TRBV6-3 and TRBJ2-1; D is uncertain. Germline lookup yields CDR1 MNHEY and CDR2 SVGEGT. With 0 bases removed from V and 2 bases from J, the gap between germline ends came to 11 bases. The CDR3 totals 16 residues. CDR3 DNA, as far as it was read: TGTGCCAGCAGTTACTCTGGGCCGCGTCCCTACAATGAG. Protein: CASSYSGPRPYNE. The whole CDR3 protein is CASSYSGPRPYNEQFF.

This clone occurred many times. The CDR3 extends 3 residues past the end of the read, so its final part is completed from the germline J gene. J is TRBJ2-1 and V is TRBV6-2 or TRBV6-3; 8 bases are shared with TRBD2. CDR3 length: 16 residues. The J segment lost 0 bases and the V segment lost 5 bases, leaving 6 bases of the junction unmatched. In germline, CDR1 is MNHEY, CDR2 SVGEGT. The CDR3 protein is CASSPLSGSSYNEQFF. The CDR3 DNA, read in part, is TGTGCCAGCAGTCCCTTAAGCGGGAGCTCCTACAATGAG.

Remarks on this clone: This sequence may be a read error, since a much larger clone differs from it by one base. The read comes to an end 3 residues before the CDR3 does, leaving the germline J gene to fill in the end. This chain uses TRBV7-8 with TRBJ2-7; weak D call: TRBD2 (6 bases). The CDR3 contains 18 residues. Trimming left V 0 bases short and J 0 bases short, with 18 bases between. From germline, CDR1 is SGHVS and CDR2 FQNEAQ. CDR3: CASSLALIEAGASYEQYF. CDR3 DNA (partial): TGTGCCAGCAGCTTAGCGCTGATCGAAGCGGGTGCCTCCTACGAG.

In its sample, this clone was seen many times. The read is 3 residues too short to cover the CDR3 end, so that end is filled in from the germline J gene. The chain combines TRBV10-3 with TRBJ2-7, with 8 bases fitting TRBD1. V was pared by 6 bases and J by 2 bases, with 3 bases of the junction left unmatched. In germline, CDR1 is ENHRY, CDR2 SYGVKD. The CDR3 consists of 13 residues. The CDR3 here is CAISQQGAYEQYF. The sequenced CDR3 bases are TGTGCCATCAGCCAACAGGGGGCCTACGAG.

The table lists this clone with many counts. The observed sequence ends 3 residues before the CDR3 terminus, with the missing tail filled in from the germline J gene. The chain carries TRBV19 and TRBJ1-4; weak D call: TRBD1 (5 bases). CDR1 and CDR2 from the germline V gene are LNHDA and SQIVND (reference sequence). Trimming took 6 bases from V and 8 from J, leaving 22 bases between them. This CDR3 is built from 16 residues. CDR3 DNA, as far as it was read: TGTGCCAGTAGCCCGATAGACAGCGCAAAAGGGGAAAAA. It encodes CASSPIDSAKGEK. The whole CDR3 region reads CASSPIDSAKGEKLFF.

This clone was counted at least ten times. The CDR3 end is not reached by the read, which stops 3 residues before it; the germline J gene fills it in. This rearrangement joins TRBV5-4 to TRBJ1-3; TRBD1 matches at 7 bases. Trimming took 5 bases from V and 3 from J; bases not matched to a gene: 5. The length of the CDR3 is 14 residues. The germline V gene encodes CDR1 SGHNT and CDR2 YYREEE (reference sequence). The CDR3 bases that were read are TGTGCCAGCAGGGAACGACAGGGTGGAAACACC. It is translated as CASRERQGGNT. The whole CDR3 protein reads CASRERQGGNTIYF.

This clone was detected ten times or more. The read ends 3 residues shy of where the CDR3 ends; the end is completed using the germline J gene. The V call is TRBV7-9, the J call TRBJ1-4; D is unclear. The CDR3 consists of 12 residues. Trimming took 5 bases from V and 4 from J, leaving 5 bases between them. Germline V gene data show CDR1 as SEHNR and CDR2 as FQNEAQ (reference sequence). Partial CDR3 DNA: TGTGCCAGCAGCGTCCTTAATGAAAAA. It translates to CASSVLNEK. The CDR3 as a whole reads CASSVLNEKLFF.

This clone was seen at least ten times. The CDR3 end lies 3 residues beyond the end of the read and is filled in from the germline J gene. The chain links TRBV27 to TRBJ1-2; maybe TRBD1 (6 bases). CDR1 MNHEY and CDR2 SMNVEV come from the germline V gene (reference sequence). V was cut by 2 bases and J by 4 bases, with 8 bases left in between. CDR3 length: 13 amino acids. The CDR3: CASSLEGGYGYTF. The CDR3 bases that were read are TGTGCCAGCAGTTTAGAAGGGGGCTATGGC.